This T cell receptor beta chain appears in the sequencing data of a study of T-cell reconstitution after alpha-beta-depleted transplantation in children. Study results and limitations: T-cell numbers and diversity, one year after transplant, stemmed largely from T cells that were newly produced.

Turning to this clonotype: Antigen unknown.

With V trimmed by 8 bases and J by 1 base, 15 bases remained unmatched. The germline V gene has CDR1 MDHEN and CDR2 SYDVKM. The CDR3 runs to 19 residues. The library targeted TCRbeta and was prepared with unique molecular identifiers. TCRdb reanalysed the PCR reads using MiXCR and keeps one entry per CDR3 protein. The repertoire holds some 600,000 distinct CDR3 sequences, with over 10% as singletons. The clonotype originates from a male patient younger than 18 who had a stem cell transplant for acute myeloid leukemia, so the T cells may come from the graft donor. The source material was PBMCs, mostly from graft donor cells, sampled 360 days after TCRalphabeta/CD19-depleted stem cell transplant. The V call is TRBV28, the J call TRBJ2-3; TRBD2 agrees at 13 bases. For the CDR3, the DNA is TGTGCCAGCGAGACGACAGAGCTAGGACTAGCGGGGGGCACAGATACGCAGTATTTT. Protein sequence: CASETTELGLAGGTDTQYF.